The sequence of this T cell receptor beta chain was determined in a study of blood T cell repertoires in COVID-19. At the level of the study: Specimens from acute and convalescent COVID-19 originated in the United States, Italy and Spain.

Measured with immunoSEQ multiplex PCR; TCRdb has only the in-frame clones, and not every one. The repertoire holds roughly 80,000 clones, with 80% as singletons. This CDR3 is built from 16 residues. Germline V lookup: CDR1 SGHVS, CDR2 FQNEAQ. The V and J ends lost 4 bases and 4 bases, in that order; junction bases with no gene match: 9. The sample was peripheral blood. The rearrangement links TRBV7-8 to TRBJ2-1; 8 nucleotides align to TRBD2. The clonotype originates from a man aged 55-75 years with active or convalescent COVID-19. DNA for the CDR3: TGTGCCAGCAGCTCATACGGCGGGGGGCTGTACAATGAGCAGTTCTTC. Encoded protein: CASSSYGGGLYNEQFF.